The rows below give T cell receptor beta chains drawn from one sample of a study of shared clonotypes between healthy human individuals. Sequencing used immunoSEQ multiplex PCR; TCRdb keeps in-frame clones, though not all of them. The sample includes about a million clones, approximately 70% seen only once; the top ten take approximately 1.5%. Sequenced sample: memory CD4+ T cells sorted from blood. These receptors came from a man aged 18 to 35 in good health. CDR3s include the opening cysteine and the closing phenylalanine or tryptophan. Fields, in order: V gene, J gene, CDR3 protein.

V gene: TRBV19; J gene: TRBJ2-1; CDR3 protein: CASSIRGTDEQFF
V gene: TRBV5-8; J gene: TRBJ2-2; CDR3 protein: CASSLDWDRANTGELFF
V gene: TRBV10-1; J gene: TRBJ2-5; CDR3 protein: CASSESWGPQETQYF
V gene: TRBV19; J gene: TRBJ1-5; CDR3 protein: CATRLSRGYSNQPQHF
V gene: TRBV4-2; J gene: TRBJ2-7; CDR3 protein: CASSLTGDGSYEQYF
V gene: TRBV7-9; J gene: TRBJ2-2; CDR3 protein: CASSLASGGPNTGELFF
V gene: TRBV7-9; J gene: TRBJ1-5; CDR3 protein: CASSRDEAQPQHF
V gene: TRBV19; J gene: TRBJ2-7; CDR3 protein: CASNGQGALSEQYF
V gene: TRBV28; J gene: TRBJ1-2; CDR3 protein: CASSLPGTGNYGYTF
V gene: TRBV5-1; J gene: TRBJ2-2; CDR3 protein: CASSRTDPHLGTGELFF
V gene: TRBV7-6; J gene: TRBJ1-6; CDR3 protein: CASSLLYNSPLHF
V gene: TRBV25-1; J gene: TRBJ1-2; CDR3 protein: CASSEATGFGYTF
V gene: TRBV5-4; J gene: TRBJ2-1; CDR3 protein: CASSMTGSSYNEQFF
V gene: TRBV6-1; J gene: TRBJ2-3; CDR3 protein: CASSEGTKTDTQYF
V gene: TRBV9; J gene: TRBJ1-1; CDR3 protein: CASSVDGGQGTEAFF
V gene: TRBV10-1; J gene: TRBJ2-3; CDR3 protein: CASSETRGRTRRTDTQYF
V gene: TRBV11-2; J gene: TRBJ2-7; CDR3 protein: CASSLGISYEQYF
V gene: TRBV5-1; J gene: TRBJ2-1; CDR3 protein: CASSLAVAGDGEQFF
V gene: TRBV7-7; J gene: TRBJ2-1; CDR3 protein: CASSHGQGNEQFF
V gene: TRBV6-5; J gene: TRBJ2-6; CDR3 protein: CASSPRTAGANVLTF
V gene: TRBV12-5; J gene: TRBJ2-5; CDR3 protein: CASGLPGQGKTQYF
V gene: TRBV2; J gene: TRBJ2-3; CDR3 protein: CASRGRVSSTDTQYF
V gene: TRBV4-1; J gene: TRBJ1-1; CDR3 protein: CASSQDRVRGTEAFF
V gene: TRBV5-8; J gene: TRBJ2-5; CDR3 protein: CASSADRGGQETQYF
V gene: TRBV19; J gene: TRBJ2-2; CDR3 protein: CASSGGAATDTGELFF
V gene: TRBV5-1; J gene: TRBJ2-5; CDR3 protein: CASSLAGTGIQETQYF
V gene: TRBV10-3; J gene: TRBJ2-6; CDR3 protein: CAAGRGTGGAGANVLTF
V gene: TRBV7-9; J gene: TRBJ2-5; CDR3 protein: CASSPAVTEKQETQYF
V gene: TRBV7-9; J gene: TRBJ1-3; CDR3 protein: CASSPRGEGNRNTIYF
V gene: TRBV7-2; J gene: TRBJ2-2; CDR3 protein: CAGRDRANTGELFF
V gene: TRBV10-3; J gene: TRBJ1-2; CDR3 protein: CAIMSGGYGYTF
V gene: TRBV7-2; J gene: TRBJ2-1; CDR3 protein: CASSWPGLAGVNEQFF
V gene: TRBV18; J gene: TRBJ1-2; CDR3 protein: CASSPQGIYGYTF
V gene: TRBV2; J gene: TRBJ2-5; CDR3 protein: CASSVVGALETQYF
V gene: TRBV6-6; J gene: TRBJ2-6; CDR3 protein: CASSWRAGANVLTF
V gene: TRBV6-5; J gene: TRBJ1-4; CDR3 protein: CASSRRTNEKLFF
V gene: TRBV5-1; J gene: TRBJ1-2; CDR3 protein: CASSLASGGNYGYTF
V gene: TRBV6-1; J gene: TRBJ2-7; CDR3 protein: CASSEDRGQVAYEQYF
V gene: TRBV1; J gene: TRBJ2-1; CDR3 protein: CTSSQPWGQGDEQFF
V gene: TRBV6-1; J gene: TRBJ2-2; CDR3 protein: CASSTGIGDTGELFF
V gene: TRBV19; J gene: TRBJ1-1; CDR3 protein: CASSLRGGDRGAFF
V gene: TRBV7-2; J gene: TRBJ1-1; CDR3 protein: CANSFFASDEAFF